Presented here are 11 T cell receptor beta chains from one specimen sequenced in a study of T cells in Graves' hyperthyroidism and ophthalmopathy. The investigators amplified TCR beta CDR3 regions from RNA transcripts. The TCR CDR3 was amplified in a first-round RT-PCR using the HTBI primer set. TCRdb reprocessed the multiplex PCR reads with MiXCR, giving one entry per CDR3 protein. The sample consists of around 97,000 distinct CDR3 sequences, around 50% of them appearing once. Sequenced input: blood. The origin of the receptors is a man aged 40-49 years with Graves' hyperthyroidism.

This clonotype was detected a few times. V gene TRBV4-3 combines with J gene TRBJ1-1, with D hard to call. The V end was cut by 7 bases, the J end by 0 bases, with 15 bases between. From germline, CDR1 is LGHNA and CDR2 YSLEER. The CDR3 loop spans 15 amino acids. CDR3: CASNQEYLLNTEAFF. As DNA, the CDR3 is TGCGCCAGCAACCAGGAGTATCTTTTGAACACTGAAGCTTTCTTT.

This clonotype appeared many times. The rearrangement uses TRBV28 and TRBJ2-5, with D perhaps given as TRBD1 or TRBD2 (5 bases each). Deletions cut 6 bases from V and 2 bases from J, with 10 bases between. Germline-derived CDR1 and CDR2 are MDHEN and SYDVKM. CDR3 length: 13 residues. CDR3 DNA: TGTGCCAGCAGAGGGACGGGACAAGAGACCCAGTACTTC. This gives the protein CASRGTGQETQYF.

This clonotype was found many times. The rearrangement joins TRBV4-1 to TRBJ2-7; 9 nucleotides agree with TRBD1. The V and J ends lost 3 bases and 4 bases, in that order; junction bases with no gene match: 7. Germline CDR1 is MGHRA and CDR2 is YSYEKL. The CDR3 is 15 amino acids. The CDR3 here is CASSQATGGEYEQYF. In DNA, the CDR3 is TGCGCCAGCAGCCAGGCGACAGGGGGAGAATACGAGCAGTACTTC.

This clonotype was counted ten times or more. This chain connects TRBV7-2 to TRBJ1-4, with D tentatively TRBD1 (5 bases). Per germline, CDR1 SGHTA and CDR2 FQGNSA. The CDR3 is 14 amino acids. Trimming took 1 base from V and 11 from J, leaving 14 bases between them. The CDR3 region is CASSLGTGGGKLFF. The CDR3 nucleotides read TGTGCCAGCAGCTTAGGGACCGGGGGTGGGAAACTGTTTTTT.

This clonotype was counted ten times or more. The J gene is TRBJ1-1, the V gene TRBV7-2; no definite D call. There are 13 residues in the CDR3. Germline V CDR1 and CDR2: SGHTA, FQGNSA. V lost 5 bases and J 3 bases, leaving 10 bases between the germline ends. Here the CDR3 reads CASSLQRDTEAFF. The CDR3 nucleotides read TGTGCCAGCAGCCTACAAAGGGACACTGAAGCTTTCTTT.

The V gene is TRBV15, the J gene TRBJ2-1, with TRBD1 matching 8 bases. After removal of 0 bases from V and 5 bases from J, the junction contained 9 bases not matched to a gene. Germline-derived CDR1 and CDR2 are LNHNV and YYDKDF (reference sequence). CDR3 length equals 17 residues. The CDR3, as DNA: TGTGCCACCAGCAGAGATGCCGGACAGGGTCAGCACAATGAGCAGTTCTTC. Encoded protein: CATSRDAGQGQHNEQFF.

This clonotype showed up many times. The V and J genes are TRBV7-9 and TRBJ1-1; no clear D. With 5 bases removed from V and 0 bases from J, the gap between germline ends came to 7 bases. The germline gives CDR1 SEHNR, CDR2 FQNEAQ (reference sequence). The CDR3 totals 13 residues. The CDR3 sequence is CASSQDMNTEAFF. The CDR3 DNA reads as TGTGCCAGCAGCCAAGATATGAACACTGAAGCTTTCTTT.

For this clonotype: A read error may account for a junction end that differs from germline. The chain joins TRBV7-2 to TRBJ2-7, with 9 bases matching TRBD1. The CDR3 totals 15 residues. The germline gives CDR1 SGHTA, CDR2 FQGNSA. Here the CDR3 reads CASSRRTGVALEQHF. CDR3 nucleotides: TGTGCCAGCAGCCGTCGGACAGGGGTTGCCCTGGAGCAGCACTTC.

V is TRBV2 and J is TRBJ1-4, with no clear D. V was shortened by 6 bases and J by 0 bases, with 11 bases between the two germline ends. Germline CDR1 is SNHLY and CDR2 is FYNNEI. This CDR3 has 15 amino acids. This CDR3 is CASRYRTATNEKLFF. As DNA, the CDR3 is TGTGCCAGCAGGTACCGAACTGCAACTAATGAAAAACTGTTTTTT.

V is TRBV20-1 and J is TRBJ2-7, with D possibly being TRBD2 (5 bases). Germline lookup yields CDR1 DFQATT and CDR2 SNEGSKA (reference sequence). This CDR3 is built from 19 residues. Trimming pared 4 bases from V and 1 base from J, leaving 29 bases between. In nucleotides, the CDR3 is TGCAGTGCTAAGCCAGCGGTGAACACCGGGGAGCTGTTATCCTACGAGCAGTACTTC. This gives the protein CSAKPAVNTGELLSYEQYF.

The rearrangement links TRBV29-1 to TRBJ1-3, with D perhaps TRBD1 (6 bases). The V end was cut by 4 bases, the J end by 3 bases, with 13 bases between. The CDR3 is 14 residues long. Germline V CDR1 and CDR2: SQVTM, ANQGSEA. The CDR3 DNA follows: TGCAGCGTTGCCATGGCCAGGGGTGGAAACACCATATATTTT. It yields the protein CSVAMARGGNTIYF.